This entry is about one T cell receptor (beta chain). Its antigen is unidentified. The CDR3 is made up of 15 amino acids. V lost 5 bases to trimming and J lost 6 bases; unmatched junction nucleotides: 7. CDR1 and CDR2 (germline): SGHTA, FQGNSA. This entry is derived from a study of T cell responses to AZD1222 COVID-19 vaccine. Study-wide results and limits: White British people made up most donors, females outnumbered males, and clonal diversity was possibly underestimated. Baseline seropositivity occurred in only a handful of AZD1222 recipients.

TCRdb's copy holds only in-frame clones and misses some; the assay was immunoSEQ multiplex PCR. The table includes approximately 110,000 clones, 88% detected once. The sample here was peripheral blood, taken on day 0 of AZD1222 vaccination. The chain joins TRBV7-2 to TRBJ1-6; TRBD1 matches 7 bases. This clonotype originated in an adult in good health. The CDR3 DNA is TGTGCCAGCAGCATCAAGACAGGGCCTAATTCACCCCTCCACTTT. The encoded protein is CASSIKTGPNSPLHF. Full variable domain (outside the CDR3, taken from reference TRBV7-2 and TRBJ1-6): GAGVSQSPSNKVTEKGKDVELRCDPISGHTALYWYRQSLGQGLEFLIYFQGNSAPDKSGLPSDRFSAERTGGSVSTLTIQRTQQEDSAVYLCASSIKTGPNSPLHFGNGTRLTVT.